This is a list of T cell receptor beta chains from one sample in a study of blood T cell repertoires in COVID-19. The protocol was immunoSEQ multiplex PCR, while the TCRdb copy is restricted to in-frame clones and leaves out a portion. The sample holds around 170,000 clones, about four fifths seen once. The sample taken for sequencing was peripheral blood. The receptors derive from a woman aged 40 to 49 with acute or convalescent COVID-19. Each CDR3 is given with its conserved first and last residue. D genes are given only for firm matches. The size of a clone is reported for some rows only, either as once, few or many, or as a class for expanded clones.

CDR3 length	D gene	J gene	V gene	clone size	CDR3 DNA	CDR3 protein
15	-	TRBJ1-1	TRBV4-1	-	TGCGCCAGCAGCCCGCTCGGGAGCGGGGACACTGAAGCTTTCTTT	CASSPLGSGDTEAFF
14	-	TRBJ2-6	TRBV30	-	TGTGCCTGGCAGGCCCCATCTGGGGCCAACGTCCTGACTTTC	CAWQAPSGANVLTF
14	TRBD1	TRBJ1-1	TRBV9	-	TGTGCCAGCAGCGAACAAAGACAGGGCACTGAAGCTTTCTTT	CASSEQRQGTEAFF
16	TRBD2	TRBJ2-5	TRBV14	-	TGTGCCAGCAGCCAAGCGGGACTAGCGGGGCAAGAGACCCAGTACTTC	CASSQAGLAGQETQYF
12	-	TRBJ1-1	TRBV5-1	-	TGCGCCAGCAGCTTGGATGACAGTGAAGCTTTCTTT	CASSLDDSEAFF
15	-	TRBJ2-2	TRBV5-1	-	TGCGCCAGCAGCTTGGAAACTCCCGGGACCGGGGAGCTGTTTTTT	CASSLETPGTGELFF
16	TRBD1	TRBJ1-3	TRBV18	once	TGTGCCAGCTCATCCATAGAAGGGGGCACTGGAAACACCATATATTTT	CASSSIEGGTGNTIYF
17	TRBD2	TRBJ2-3	TRBV11-2	-	TGTGCCAGCAGCCATACTCTTGGGAGCGGGGGGACAGATACGCAGTATTTT	CASSHTLGSGGTDTQYF
16	TRBD2	TRBJ2-3	TRBV19	-	TGTGCCAGTAGTTCCCTGGAGCGGGAGGGCCAAGATACGCAGTATTTT	CASSSLEREGQDTQYF
12	-	TRBJ2-7	TRBV15	-	TGTGCCACCAGCGGGGACACCCACGAGCAGTACTTC	CATSGDTHEQYF
14	-	TRBJ2-7	TRBV6-5	-	TGTGCCAGCAGAAAGGGGGGGGGCGCCTACGAGCAGTACTTC	CASRKGGGAYEQYF
13	TRBD1	TRBJ1-2	TRBV25-1	once	TGTGCCAGCAAGTCAAGGGACAGTTGGGGCTACACCTTC	CASKSRDSWGYTF
13	-	TRBJ1-6	TRBV6-5	-	TGTGCCAGCTCAGGGGCGTTTGATTCACCCCTCCACTTT	CASSGAFDSPLHF
15	-	TRBJ1-4	TRBV5-4	-	TGTGCCAGCAGCCCCCAGGGTTTCACTAATGAAAAACTGTTTTTT	CASSPQGFTNEKLFF
13	-	TRBJ2-5	TRBV3-1/TRBV3-2	-	TGTGCCAGCAGCTCTACTAGGTTGGAGACCCAGTACTTC	CASSSTRLETQYF
15	TRBD1	TRBJ1-5	TRBV7-9	-	TGTGCCAGCAGCTCGGACAGGGGCGGCAATCAGCCCCAGCATTTT	CASSSDRGGNQPQHF
11	-	TRBJ2-5	TRBV29-1	-	TGCAGCGTTCTCGGTCCAGAGACCCAGTACTTC	CSVLGPETQYF
14	-	TRBJ1-1	TRBV15	-	TGTGCCACCAGCTCGGGAGTTTCCAGCGGGGGAGCTTTCTTT	CATSSGVSSGGAFF
13	-	TRBJ1-1	TRBV7-9	-	TGTGCCAGCAGCACGGTGGGCAGAAGAGAAGCTTTCTTT	CASSTVGRREAFF
13	-	TRBJ2-2	TRBV27	-	TGTGCCAGCAGTTTAGGCGGCATCGGGGAGCTGTTTTTT	CASSLGGIGELFF
17	TRBD1	TRBJ2-1	TRBV19	-	TGTGCCAGTAGTATCCTGACAGGGGGTACTCTGGGCAATGAGCAGTTCTTC	CASSILTGGTLGNEQFF
13	-	TRBJ1-2	TRBV27	-	TGTGCCAGCAGCTACTCACAGAACTATGGCTACACCTTC	CASSYSQNYGYTF
15	TRBD1	TRBJ2-1	TRBV7-2	once	TGTGCCAGCAGCTTAGTAGGGGACAGGGGCGATGAGCAGTTCTTC	CASSLVGDRGDEQFF
15	TRBD2	TRBJ2-1	TRBV6-5	-	TGTGCCAGCAGTCGAATCACTAGCGGAGACAATGAGCAGTTCTTC	CASSRITSGDNEQFF
12	-	TRBJ1-4	TRBV29-1	-	TGCAGCGTTCAGGTGACTAATGAAAAACTGTTTTTT	CSVQVTNEKLFF
16	TRBD1	TRBJ2-3	TRBV5-1	-	TGCGCCAGCAGCTCAGCCTTTACAGGGGGCGCAGATACGCAGTATTTT	CASSSAFTGGADTQYF
17	TRBD1	TRBJ1-1	TRBV27	-	TGTGCCAGCAGTTTAGGGGTGGGGACAGGGATCGACACTGAAGCTTTCTTT	CASSLGVGTGIDTEAFF
14	-	TRBJ1-1	TRBV2	-	TGTGCCAGCAGTGATGTATCTTCGAACACTGAAGCTTTCTTT	CASSDVSSNTEAFF
10	-	TRBJ2-7	TRBV10-2	-	TGCGCCACTGAGGATTACGAGCAGTACTTC	CATEDYEQYF
18	-	TRBJ2-1	TRBV27	-	TGTGCCAGCACCCCAAGTGCGGGCGAGTCCCGGTCCTACAATGAGCAGTTCTTC	CASTPSAGESRSYNEQFF
16	-	TRBJ2-2	TRBV7-3	-	TGTGCCAGCAGCCGAGCAGCGACGGCGAACACCGGGGAGCTGTTTTTT	CASSRAATANTGELFF
14	TRBD1	TRBJ1-5	TRBV10-2	few	TGCGCCAGCAGATCGACAGGGGATCGTCAGCCCCAGCATTTT	CASRSTGDRQPQHF
15	TRBD1	TRBJ1-1	TRBV13	-	TGTGCCAGCAGCCTGAGACAGGGATCAAACACTGAAGCTTTCTTT	CASSLRQGSNTEAFF
13	TRBD1	TRBJ1-2	TRBV5-1	-	TGCGCCAGCAGAGCGGACAGGGAAAATGGCTACACCTTC	CASRADRENGYTF
16	TRBD1	TRBJ1-2	TRBV19	-	TGTGCCAGTAGTAACCGGGACAGGGGCCTGAAAGAAGGCTACACCTTC	CASSNRDRGLKEGYTF
16	-	TRBJ1-6	TRBV4-1	-	TGCGCCAGCAGCCAACCCCGGGGGGAACTCAATTCACCCCTCCACTTT	CASSQPRGELNSPLHF
16	TRBD1	TRBJ2-3	TRBV7-9	-	TGTGCCAGCAGCTTTTTTGGAACAGGGGGCGCAGATACGCAGTATTTT	CASSFFGTGGADTQYF
15	-	TRBJ1-2	TRBV9	once	TGTGCCAGCAGCGTAGGAGGCGGGGACGGCTATGGCTACACCTTC	CASSVGGGDGYGYTF
16	-	TRBJ2-2	TRBV7-2	once	TGTGCCAGCAGCTTAGAATCCCCACGGGTGAACGGGGAGCTGTTTTTT	CASSLESPRVNGELFF
16	-	TRBJ1-2	TRBV4-2	-	TGTGCCAGCAGCCAAGATCTGCGGGGGGGTGGATACGGCTACACCTTC	CASSQDLRGGGYGYTF
15	-	TRBJ1-1	TRBV19	once	TGTGCCAGTAGTTCCGCGGGCCCAGCACCTTCGCGAGCTTTCTTT	CASSSAGPAPSRAFF
13	-	TRBJ1-3	TRBV11-2	few	TGTGCCAGCAGCTTAGATCGGGATAACACCATATATTTT	CASSLDRDNTIYF
17	TRBD2	TRBJ2-3	TRBV4-1	-	TGCGCCAGCAGCCAAGTCCCCCCCGGACTAGTTGGAGATACGCAGTATTTT	CASSQVPPGLVGDTQYF
14	-	TRBJ1-2	TRBV2	once	TGTGCCAGCAGTAATATGGGGGCCAGCTATGGCTACACCTTC	CASSNMGASYGYTF
17	-	TRBJ1-4	TRBV28	-	TGTGCCAGCAGCCCGGCGGGTGGACGGGCGTTTAATGAAAAACTGTTTTTT	CASSPAGGRAFNEKLFF
15	-	TRBJ1-5	TRBV5-5	-	TGTGCCAGCAGCAAGGACAGCGGCCTCAATCAGCCCCAGCATTTT	CASSKDSGLNQPQHF
18	TRBD1	TRBJ2-3	TRBV28	-	TGTGCCAGCAGTTGGCACTCCAGCGGGACAGGGACGGCAGATACGCAGTATTTT	CASSWHSSGTGTADTQYF
15	-	TRBJ2-7	TRBV4-1	-	TGCGCCAGCAGCCAACTACCCTTAAGTGGTTACGAGCAGTACTTC	CASSQLPLSGYEQYF
14	-	TRBJ1-4	TRBV2	-	TGTGCCAGCAGAACCCCCGAGACGGGGAAAAAACTGTTTTTT	CASRTPETGKKLFF
15	-	TRBJ1-5	TRBV18	once	TGTGCCAGCTCACCCGCCGGGACAAACAATCAGCCCCAGCATTTT	CASSPAGTNNQPQHF
12	-	TRBJ1-1	TRBV11-3	-	TGTGCCAGCAGCTTCGGGGACACTGAAGCTTTCTTT	CASSFGDTEAFF
11	-	TRBJ1-2	TRBV5-6	-	TGTGCCAGCAGCCAAAACTATGGCTACACCTTC	CASSQNYGYTF